The 24 T cell receptor beta chains given below trace back to one sample, sequenced in a study of T-cell reconstitution after alpha-beta-depleted transplantation in children (TCRdb year 2016). The library was built by means of PCR. The data were produced on an Illumina HiSeq 2500. To normalize quantification of the TCRbeta repertoire, the TCR libraries were built with molecular barcoding that relied on unique molecular identifiers. The public reads were run again by TCRdb, first through fastp at Q25 and then through MiXCR, and only productive beta chains were kept. Rows are combined by CDR3 protein, so each entry shows the most common genes and DNA. The sample table records about 610,000 distinct CDR3 sequences; roughly a tenth of these occur just once. About 4.2% of the sample comes from the top ten. The sample in question was PBMCs from the stem cell graft donor, obtained from the stem cell graft. These receptors all stem from a human donor who donated a stem cell graft to a child with acute myeloid leukemia.

J is TRBJ2-1 and V is TRBV5-6; no reliable D call. V was shortened by 9 bases and J by 3 bases, with 16 bases between the two germline ends. From germline, CDR1 is SGHDT and CDR2 YYEEEE. The CDR3 runs to 14 residues. The CDR3 DNA sequence: TGTGCCATCGGCCCCGGCCACGTCTACAATGAGCAGTTCTTC. Translation: CAIGPGHVYNEQFF. The full variable domain, in which reference TRBV5-6 and TRBJ2-1 provide the parts outside the CDR3, is DAGVTQSPTHLIKTRGQQVTLRCSPKSGHDTVSWYQQALGQGPQFIFQYYEEEERQRGNFPDRFSGHQFPNYSSELNVNALLLGDSALYLCAIGPGHVYNEQFFGPGTRLTVL.

This clonotype was counted between two and nine times. The chain's CDR3 is CASSSRGLAKNIQYF. For the CDR3, the DNA is TGTGCCAGCAGCTCCAGGGGGCTGGCCAAAAACATTCAGTACTTC. The V call is TRBV7-9, the J call TRBJ2-4; 8 bases are shared with TRBD1. Germline assignment: CDR1 SEHNR and CDR2 FQNEAQ (reference sequence). The CDR3 is 15 residues long. J was trimmed by 1 base and V by 4 bases; bases with no gene match: 3.

This clonotype was observed a few times. The chain uses TRBV4-3 and TRBJ2-5; no definite D call. Trimming removed 0 bases at V and 0 bases at J, with 8 bases between. Germline V gene data show CDR1 as LGHNA and CDR2 as YSLEER. The CDR3 covers 15 residues. The CDR3 here is CASSQDRPHQETQYF. The CDR3 coding sequence is TGCGCCAGCAGCCAAGATAGACCCCACCAAGAGACCCAGTACTTC.

The CDR3 is CASSFYGTADTQYF. In nucleotides, the CDR3 is TGTGCCAGCAGCTTCTACGGGACCGCAGATACGCAGTATTTT. This sequence joins TRBV5-6 and TRBJ2-3; possibly TRBD1 or TRBD2 for D (5 bases each). Germline V gene lookup returns CDR1 SGHDT and CDR2 YYEEEE. There are 14 residues in the CDR3. The V gene lost 2 bases and the J gene lost 4 bases, with 11 bases spanning the gap. Full variable domain (missing parts from reference TRBV5-6 and TRBJ2-3): DAGVTQSPTHLIKTRGQQVTLRCSPKSGHDTVSWYQQALGQGPQFIFQYYEEEERQRGNFPDRFSGHQFPNYSSELNVNALLLGDSALYLCASSFYGTADTQYFGPGTRLTVL.

The V and J genes are TRBV12-3 or TRBV12-4 and TRBJ2-5; 12 bases are shared with TRBD2. This CDR3 comprises 16 residues. With 3 bases clipped from V and 2 bases from J, the junction kept 4 bases outside the gene matches. CDR3 sequence: CASSFPGLAGQETQYF. The CDR3 coding sequence is TGTGCCAGCAGTTTCCCCGGACTAGCGGGACAAGAGACCCAGTACTTC.

This clonotype was counted between two and nine times. The V call is TRBV5-5, the J call TRBJ1-2, with 9 positions matching TRBD1. The CDR3 has 14 residues. Germline V gene sequence: CDR1 SGHKS, CDR2 YYEKEE (reference sequence). The V gene end was trimmed by 4 bases and the J gene end by 4 bases; junction bases not matched to a gene: 5. CDR3 sequence: CASSQTGGSYGYTF. The DNA of the CDR3 is TGTGCCAGCAGCCAGACAGGGGGTTCCTATGGCTACACCTTC.

The chain is built from TRBV10-3 and TRBJ2-2; possibly TRBD2 for D (6 bases). CDR3 length: 18 residues. The V and J ends lost 8 bases and 0 bases respectively, with 22 bases between them. In germline, CDR1 is ENHRY, CDR2 SYGVKD. The CDR3 nucleotides read TGTGCCATCCCATCGGCGGGTGGACCGGGAGCGAACACCGGGGAGCTGTTTTTT. This translates into CAIPSAGGPGANTGELFF.

The chain couples TRBV28 to TRBJ2-3; TRBD2 agrees at 8 bases. This CDR3 region has 15 residues. Germline-derived CDR1 and CDR2 are MDHEN and SYDVKM. V lost 6 bases, J lost 4 bases, and 9 bases stayed unmatched. Here the CDR3 DNA reads TGTGCCAGCAGGACGGGAGGGAGAGGAGCAGATACGCAGTATTTT. Protein product: CASRTGGRGADTQYF.

This clonotype was detected only a few times. The chain carries TRBV5-1 and TRBJ2-7; the match to TRBD2 covers 7 bases. After removal of 1 base from V and 0 bases from J, the junction contained 7 bases not matched to a gene. Germline V gives CDR1 SGHRS, CDR2 YFSETQ. This CDR3 region has 16 residues. This CDR3 reads CASSLILGGSSYEQYF. CDR3 nucleotide sequence: TGCGCCAGCAGCTTGATACTCGGGGGGAGCTCCTACGAGCAGTACTTC.

V and J are TRBV20-1 and TRBJ2-1; 7 bases agree with TRBD2. Germline V gene data show CDR1 as DFQATT and CDR2 as SNEGSKA (reference sequence). The CDR3 extends over 16 amino acids. V lost 1 base, J lost 9 bases, and 15 bases stayed unmatched. CDR3 bases: TGCAGTGCTAGAGTCGTCGGCGGGAGAGGACATGGTGAGCAGTTCTTC. Translating gives CSARVVGGRGHGEQFF.

V is TRBV20-1 and J is TRBJ2-1; D ambiguous. Germline V CDR1 and CDR2: DFQATT, SNEGSKA (reference sequence). Trimming left V 5 bases short and J 10 bases short, with 15 bases between. The CDR3 contains 12 residues. CDR3 nucleotides: TGCAGTGCTTTTTCTAGAGCCGGAGAGCAGTTCTTC. This gives the protein CSAFSRAGEQFF.

The rearrangement joins TRBV20-1 to TRBJ2-7, with D perhaps matching TRBD2 (5 bases). CDR1 and CDR2 from the germline V gene are DFQATT and SNEGSKA (reference sequence). The CDR3 loop spans 12 amino acids. Trimming cost V 3 bases and J 6 bases, with 12 bases left between them. The CDR3 loop reads CSASPGNSEQYF. The CDR3, as DNA: TGCAGTGCTAGCCCGGGGAACTCCGAGCAGTACTTC.

This clonotype occurred many times. This chain uses TRBV2 with TRBJ1-4; maybe TRBD1 (5 bases). CDR1 SNHLY and CDR2 FYNNEI come from the germline V gene. Trimming removed 4 bases at V and 7 bases at J, with 19 bases between. CDR3 length: 16 residues. Here the CDR3 reads CASSVEGPGFREKLFF. In DNA, the CDR3 is TGTGCCAGCAGTGTGGAGGGACCAGGTTTTCGTGAAAAACTGTTTTTT.

This chain uses TRBV10-3 with TRBJ2-7; TRBD2 matches 9 bases. The CDR3 runs 15 residues. The germline gives CDR1 ENHRY, CDR2 SYGVKD. V gave up 3 bases and J gave up 2 bases; unmatched junction bases: 5. The CDR3 region has the DNA TGTGCCATCAGTGAAATTCTAGCGGGGACCTACGAGCAGTACTTC. Protein sequence: CAISEILAGTYEQYF.

The chain has TRBV28 and TRBJ2-5; no firm D call. This CDR3 has 11 amino acids. The germline V gene has CDR1 MDHEN and CDR2 SYDVKM. The V end was cut by 6 bases, the J end by 8 bases, with 10 bases between. The CDR3 is CASSSRVTQYF. Here the CDR3 DNA reads TGTGCCAGCAGCTCCCGAGTTACCCAGTACTTC.

In its sample, this clonotype was seen a few times. The chain carries TRBV5-1 and TRBJ2-3; 11 bases match TRBD2. The CDR3 totals 16 residues. CDR1 SGHRS and CDR2 YFSETQ come from the germline V gene. With 5 bases clipped from V and 3 bases from J, the junction kept 8 bases outside the gene matches. CDR3 residues: CASRHPGLAATDTQYF. The CDR3 nucleotides are TGCGCCAGCAGGCACCCGGGACTAGCGGCGACAGATACGCAGTATTTT.

This clonotype occurred once. The chain links TRBV29-1 to TRBJ2-5, with a possible D match to TRBD1 (5 bases). The CDR3 extends over 16 amino acids. Germline V gene lookup returns CDR1 SQVTM and CDR2 ANQGSEA. V dropped 5 bases and J dropped 5 bases, with 24 bases sitting between them. CDR3 sequence: CSVSPLPQGSWETQYF. In DNA, the CDR3 is TGCAGCGTTAGCCCCCTCCCTCAGGGTTCGTGGGAGACCCAGTACTTC.

This clonotype was recorded only once. The rearrangement joins TRBV3-1 to TRBJ2-7; possibly TRBD2 for D (6 bases). The CDR3 contains 14 residues. V lost 4 bases and J lost 2, with 12 bases in between. Looked up from germline, CDR1 is LGHDT and CDR2 is YNNKEL (reference sequence). CDR3 sequence: CASSPWRGPYEQYF. CDR3 nucleotides: TGTGCCAGCAGCCCCTGGAGGGGTCCCTACGAGCAGTACTTC.

This clonotype showed up many times. The chain links TRBV5-1 to TRBJ2-7; 9 nucleotides align to TRBD1. Germline CDR1 and CDR2: SGHRS and YFSETQ. The length of the CDR3 is 15 residues. The ends lost 2 bases at V and 7 bases at J; junction bases unmatched: 10. In DNA form, the CDR3 reads TGCGCCAGCAGCTTAGGGGGACAGGGCTCGGGAGAGCAGTACTTC. Protein product: CASSLGGQGSGEQYF.

This rearrangement joins TRBV25-1 to TRBJ2-5; possible D gene TRBD1, 6 bases. V gave up 3 bases and J gave up 4 bases, with 12 bases separating them. This CDR3 has 14 amino acids. Germline V gene sequence: CDR1 MGHDK, CDR2 SYGVNS. For the CDR3, the DNA is TGTGCCAGCAGTGAGGCAGGGGCGTTAGAGACCCAGTACTTC. It codes for CASSEAGALETQYF.

This clonotype was found many times. The chain carries TRBV4-3 and TRBJ2-3, with a possible D match to TRBD2 (6 bases). V shed 1 base and J shed 6 bases, with 17 bases lying between them. Germline V gene lookup returns CDR1 LGHNA and CDR2 YSLEER. This CDR3 region has 16 residues. The CDR3 is CASSQVSGTSRDTQYF. CDR3 nucleotides: TGCGCCAGCAGCCAAGTTTCCGGAACTAGCAGGGATACGCAGTATTTT.

This clonotype came up a few times. The chain's CDR3 is CASSSLLAQQFF. The CDR3 DNA reads TGTGCCAGCAGCTCCCTACTAGCACAGCAGTTCTTC. J is TRBJ2-1 and V is TRBV7-2, with D perhaps matching TRBD2 (6 bases). Germline values: CDR1 SGHTA, CDR2 FQGNSA. There are 12 residues in the CDR3. V was trimmed by 4 bases and J by 11 bases, leaving 12 bases between them.

The chain has TRBV29-1 and TRBJ2-5; TRBD1 matches 7 bases. The germline gives CDR1 SQVTM, CDR2 ANQGSEA. The CDR3 spans 13 residues. V trimming: 8 bases; J trimming: 4 bases; junction bases outside the gene matches: 10. For the CDR3, the DNA is TGCAGCTCCGTCCAGGGGGTAGGAGAGACCCAGTACTTC. Protein sequence: CSSVQGVGETQYF.

This clonotype has at least ten counts. V usage is TRBV2 and J usage is TRBJ2-2; 8 bases line up with TRBD2. The germline CDR1 and CDR2 sequences are SNHLY and FYNNEI. With 7 bases clipped from V and 6 bases from J, the junction kept 7 bases outside the gene matches. The CDR3 is 14 residues long. As DNA, the CDR3 is TGTGCCAGCAAGGGAACGGGAGGGGCCGGGGAGCTGTTTTTT. Its translation: CASKGTGGAGELFF. Full variable domain (outside the CDR3, taken from reference TRBV2 and TRBJ2-2): EPEVTQTPSHQVTQMGQEVILRCVPISNHLYFYWYRQILGQKVEFLVSFYNNEISEKSEIFDDQFSVERPDGSNFTLKIRSTKLEDSAMYFCASKGTGGAGELFFGEGSRLTVL.